Given below is one T cell receptor beta chain in context. V lost 3 bases to trimming and J lost 4 bases; unmatched junction nucleotides: 12. This CDR3 is built from 17 residues. CDR1 and CDR2 from the germline V gene are LNHNV and YYDKDF (reference sequence). The sample belongs to a study of shared T cell receptors in the human thymus. Sequencing was performed with immunoSEQ multiplex PCR; in TCRdb, only in-frame clones are kept and a portion is missing. The sample lists around 730,000 clones; approximately 83% were seen once. These same records also appear under a second study, on human thymus T cells. That work contributes: Thymic resections from corrective heart surgery supplied the tissue. Gene usage for V and J segments appeared biased in thymic and blood repertoires. Overlap was high between thymic repertoires from unrelated individuals, as reported in related research.

The sequenced sample consisted of thymocytes. The sequence came from a girl under three years old with a congenital heart defect. The gene calls are TRBV15 and TRBJ1-3; 7 bases are shared with TRBD1. The CDR3 DNA reads as TGTGCCACCAGCAGCCAGATACATAGGGGGCCGGGAAACACCATATATTTT. Protein product: CATSSQIHRGPGNTIYF.